These 30 T cell receptor beta chains were all obtained from the same sample, sequenced in a study of tumor and adjacent non-tumor tissue in lung cancer. The template was RNA from unsorted bulk tissue. This non-tumor lung sample came from over 3 cm beyond the tumor edge. Three rounds of nested PCR, following a modified ARM-PCR protocol, produced the TCRbeta library. TCRdb fed the multiplex PCR reads into MiXCR, producing one record per CDR3 protein. The data hold about 90,000 distinct CDR3 sequences, with under 80% observed a single time. The sample consisted of distant non-tumor lung tissue. These receptors originate from a woman in her fifties or sixties with non-small cell lung cancer.

Comments on this clonotype: The junction and the germline gene differ at one end; a read error may be behind it. This chain links TRBV6-6 with TRBJ2-3, with D perhaps matching TRBD2 (5 bases). Germline V lookup: CDR1 MNHNY, CDR2 SVGAGI (reference sequence). This CDR3 has 14 amino acids. This CDR3 is CASTEGSTTDMQYF. CDR3 nucleotide sequence: TGTGCCAGCACCGAGGGTAGTACCACAGATATGCAGTATTTT.

Comments on this clonotype: Possible read error: a much larger clone is one base away. This chain joins TRBV20-1 and TRBJ2-1; a weak D match, TRBD2 (5 bases). CDR1 DFQATT and CDR2 SNEGSKA come from the germline V gene (reference sequence). The CDR3 has 11 amino acids. CDR3 amino acids: CSTRDVYEQFF. The CDR3 DNA is TGCAGTACTAGAGATGTTTATGAGCAGTTCTTC.

For this clonotype: The junction shows a germline mismatch at one end, possibly a read error. J is TRBJ2-3 and V is TRBV20-1; TRBD2 aligns across 7 bases. This CDR3 comprises 15 residues. The germline CDR1 and CDR2 sequences are DFQATT and SNEGSKA (reference sequence). CDR3: CNAITSGTSTDMQYF. CDR3 nucleotide sequence: TGCAATGCTATTACCAGCGGGACTTCCACAGATATGCAGTATTTT.

The V and J genes are TRBV6-1 and TRBJ2-3; 11 bases map to TRBD2. The germline V gene encodes CDR1 MNHNS and CDR2 SASEGT. CDR3 length: 17 residues. The CDR3 sequence: CTSKLFLAGGRGDTQYF. The CDR3 nucleotides read TGTACTAGCAAGCTATTTCTAGCGGGAGGACGAGGGGATACGCAGTATTTT.

This chain joins TRBV6-5 and TRBJ2-6; 7 positions agree with TRBD2. CDR1 is MNHEY, CDR2 SVGAGI, per germline. This CDR3 contains 19 residues. The CDR3 DNA reads TGTTCAAGCAGTTTCTTCTCCGGGCGGGGGAGCTCTGGGGCCAACGTCCTGACTTTC. Translation gives CSSSFFSGRGSSGANVLTF.

Remarks on this clonotype: A junction end diverges from the germline sequence, so it may reflect a read error. The CDR3 DNA reads as TGTGCCAGCAACCAGTTAGGGGAGACCTACGAGCAGCACTTC. It yields the protein CASNQLGETYEQHF. This chain connects TRBV4-2 to TRBJ2-7; possibly TRBD1 or TRBD2 for D (5 bases each). Germline CDR1 is LGHNA and CDR2 is YNFKEQ. The CDR3 contains 14 residues.

For this clonotype: A read error may produce the germline difference seen at one junction end. V usage is TRBV11-2 and J usage is TRBJ2-3, with D possibly TRBD1 on 5 matching bases. Germline assignment: CDR1 SGHAT and CDR2 FQNNGV. The CDR3 is 15 residues long. CDR3 nucleotides: TGTGCCAACAGCTTAGGACCCCCAGGGCACCTTACGCAGTATTTT. Protein sequence: CANSLGPPGHLTQYF.

There are a few counts of this clonotype. A read error may be the cause here, since a much bigger clone is one base away. The V gene is TRBV28, the J gene TRBJ2-2; D uncertain. Trimming shortened V by 10 bases and J by 10 bases, and 16 bases separated the two germline ends. The CDR3 totals 12 residues. The V gene's germline CDR1 is MDHEN and CDR2 SYDVKM. The CDR3 protein is CATLAGAVELFF. The CDR3 bases are TGTGCCACCCTTGCTGGAGCCGTGGAGCTGTTTTTT.

The V gene is TRBV6-6, the J gene TRBJ2-5; D ambiguous. Trimming took 5 bases from V and 2 from J, leaving 12 bases between them. CDR3 length: 14 amino acids. CDR1 MNHNY and CDR2 SVGAGI come from the germline V gene (reference sequence). CDR3 protein: CASSDTGGQETQYF. CDR3 bases: TGTGCCAGCAGTGACACGGGCGGTCAAGAGACCCAGTACTTC.

As concerns this clonotype: A read error may produce the germline difference seen at one junction end. The rearrangement uses TRBV6-2 or TRBV6-3 and TRBJ2-1; D uncertain. The CDR3 consists of 13 residues. CDR1 and CDR2 from the germline V gene are MNHEY and SVGEGT. Written as DNA, the CDR3 is TGTGCCAGCAGCTACTCGATTCGGAATGAGCCGTTCTTC. Its protein is CASSYSIRNEPFF.

The gene calls are TRBV2 and TRBJ2-1, with D hard to call. Trimming stripped 7 bases from V and 7 bases from J, with 14 bases between. The CDR3 extends over 13 amino acids. Per germline, CDR1 SNHLY and CDR2 FYNNEI. The CDR3 region has the DNA TGTGCCAGCACTGTAGGCCTATATAATGAGCAGTTCTTC. Translation: CASTVGLYNEQFF. The full variable domain, with the rest looked up from reference TRBV2 and TRBJ2-1, is EPEVTQTPSHQVTQMGQEVILRCVPISNHLYFYWYRQILGQKVEFLVSFYNNEISEKSEIFDDQFSVERPDGSNFTLKIRSTKLEDSAMYFCASTVGLYNEQFFGPGTRLTVL.

To note about this clonotype: The limits of the CDR3 on the DNA are not certain, so only TCRdb's listed CDR3 is given. The rearrangement joins TRBV20-1 to TRBJ2-1; TRBD2 was called by the table and not checked on the DNA. The CDR3 numbers 14 amino acids, ends counted. CDR1 and CDR2 (germline): DFQATT, SNEGSKA (reference sequence). The CDR3 sequence: CSTSVASGSDEQSF.

With respect to this clonotype: No conserved phenylalanine or tryptophan ends this CDR3, so it is likely a read error. This chain joins TRBV5-5 and TRBJ2-3; D not resolved. The CDR3 spans 14 residues. The germline V gene has CDR1 SGHKS and CDR2 YYEKEE (reference sequence). CDR3 region: CASSFLENTDTQYS. The CDR3 DNA follows: TGTGCCAGCAGCTTTCTAGAGAACACAGATACCCAGTATTCT.

This clonotype came up many times. The gene calls are TRBV10-3 and TRBJ1-1; 9 bases fit TRBD1. Germline assignment: CDR1 ENHRY and CDR2 SYGVKD. With 7 bases clipped from V and 1 base from J, the junction kept 4 bases outside the gene matches. This CDR3 region has 14 residues. The CDR3 region has the DNA TGTGCCATCACCTCGGACAGGGGGAACACTGAAGCTTTCTTT. Its translation is CAITSDRGNTEAFF.

The chain couples TRBV7-9 to TRBJ2-3; a weak D match, TRBD2 (6 bases). V lost 7 bases and J lost 14, with 25 bases in between. The CDR3 extends over 14 amino acids. Germline values: CDR1 SEHNR, CDR2 FQNEAQ (reference sequence). CDR3 coding DNA: TGTGCCAGCACCCCCTCCGGGAGCACAGATACGGTGTATTTT. Its translation: CASTPSGSTDTVYF.

Points on this clonotype: Germline is not matched at one junction end, which may reflect a read error. The genes are TRBV6-1 and TRBJ1-1; D gene uncertain. CDR1 is MNHNS and CDR2 is SASEGT in the germline V gene. CDR3 length: 15 amino acids. This chain's CDR3 is CVSSEHGGLWAEASF. The CDR3, as DNA: TGTGTCAGCAGTGAGCATGGCGGACTGTGGGCTGAAGCTTCCTTT.

This clonotype has just a few counts. At one end, the junction sequence differs from germline, possibly due to a read error. This chain joins TRBV5-4 and TRBJ2-7; TRBD1 or TRBD2 may be the D gene (5 bases each). The V gene's germline CDR1 is SGHNT and CDR2 YYREEE (reference sequence). The CDR3 runs 14 residues. The CDR3 DNA is TGTGCCAGCAGCCAGGGCGGACTCTCCTACGGGCAGTACTTC. Its protein is CASSQGGLSYGQYF.

This clonotype came up a few times. Mismatch with germline at one junction end may stem from a read error. The chain links TRBV20-1 to TRBJ2-4; a possible D gene is TRBD1 (6 bases). The CDR3 is made up of 11 amino acids. Looked up from germline, CDR1 is DFQATT and CDR2 is SNEGSKA (reference sequence). The CDR3 reads CSASNRDIQYF. The CDR3 coding sequence is TGTAGTGCTAGTAACAGGGACATTCAGTACTTC.

Worth noting for this clonotype: It may be a read error: a sequence one base away is much more abundant. This sequence joins TRBV5-1 and TRBJ2-7, with D unresolved. V was shortened by 0 bases and J by 5 bases, with 6 bases between the two germline ends. The CDR3 has 12 amino acids. Germline-derived CDR1 and CDR2 are SGHRS and YFSETQ. DNA for the CDR3: TGCGCCAGCAGCTTGGATGCCAACGAGCAGTACTTC. Protein sequence: CASSLDANEQYF.

This clonotype was seen repeatedly, ten times or more. The chain combines TRBV28 with TRBJ2-5, with TRBD1 identical over 9 bases. Germline CDR1 reads MDHEN; CDR2 reads SYDVKM. V was pared by 7 bases and J by 7 bases, with 10 bases of the junction left unmatched. The CDR3 has 14 amino acids. The DNA for the CDR3 is TGTGCCAGCATCGATACCGGGACAGGGTGGACCCAGTACTTC. It codes for CASIDTGTGWTQYF.

Worth noting for this clonotype: One end of the junction fails to match germline, which may point to a read error. The J gene is TRBJ2-5, the V gene TRBV5-1; D perhaps matches TRBD1 (5 bases). CDR3 length: 16 residues. Germline loops: CDR1 SGHRS, CDR2 YFSETQ. The CDR3 reads CASSLRAGLIQETQYF. The CDR3 DNA is TGCGCCAGCAGCTTGCGGGCAGGGCTCATCCAAGAGACCCAATACTTC. The entire variable domain, with the rest obtained from reference TRBV5-1 and TRBJ2-5, is as follows: KAGVTQTPRYLIKTRGQQVTLSCSPISGHRSVSWYQQTPGQGLQFLFEYFSETQRNKGNFPGRFSGRQFSNSRSEMNVSTLELGDSALYLCASSLRAGLIQETQYFGPGTRLLVL.

To note about this clonotype: The missing conserved phenylalanine or tryptophan at the end of this CDR3 makes a read error likely. The gene calls are TRBV28 and TRBJ1-2; tentative D call: TRBD1 (6 bases). Per germline, CDR1 MDHEN and CDR2 SYDVKM. The CDR3 runs to 17 residues. The CDR3 nucleotides read TGTACCAGCAGTTTTTTGGCTACGCGGGACAAAAACTATGGCTACACCCTC. Residues: CTSSFLATRDKNYGYTL.

About this clonotype itself: One junction end disagrees with the germline gene, perhaps due to a read error. The DNA of the CDR3 is TGTGTCAGCAGCCCAGGGGGGCTAGCGGGAGTAGGTGGGCAGTCCTTC. Its protein is CVSSPGGLAGVGGQSF. The chain is built from TRBV11-2 and TRBJ2-1, with TRBD2 matching 10 bases. Germline CDR1 is SGHAT and CDR2 is FQNNGV. CDR3 size: 16 residues.

With regard to this clonotype: A read error may account for a junction end that differs from germline. The V call is TRBV11-2, the J call TRBJ2-3; TRBD2 might be the D (6 bases). CDR3 size: 16 residues. Germline V gene sequence: CDR1 SGHAT, CDR2 FQNNGV. CDR3 protein: CASSLGVLTSTDIQYF. In nucleotides, the CDR3 is TGTGCCAGTAGCTTAGGGGTCCTAACTAGCACAGATATACAGTATTTT. Together with reference TRBV11-2 and TRBJ2-3, the CDR3 gives the full variable domain: EAGVAQSPRYKIIEKRQSVAFWCNPISGHATLYWYQQILGQGPKLLIQFQNNGVVDDSQLPKDRFSAERLKGVDSTLKIQPAKLEDSAVYLCASSLGVLTSTDIQYFGPGTRLTVL.

The chain links TRBV6-5 to TRBJ1-4, with 9 bases fitting TRBD1. Germline lookup yields CDR1 MNHEY and CDR2 SVGAGI. After removal of 6 bases from V and 9 bases from J, the junction contained 8 bases not matched to a gene. The CDR3 is 14 amino acids. Written as DNA, the CDR3 is TGTGCCAGCAGAGCCGAGGACAGGGGAAAAAAACTGTTTTTT. This encodes CASRAEDRGKKLFF.

In this sample, this clonotype turned up once. One junction end disagrees with the germline gene, perhaps due to a read error. V is TRBV5-4 and J is TRBJ1-1; D is unclear. CDR3 length: 13 residues. Germline V gene lookup returns CDR1 SGHNT and CDR2 YYREEE (reference sequence). CDR3 loop: CASTLQLNTEVFF. In nucleotides, the CDR3 is TGTGCCAGCACCTTGCAGTTGAACACTGAAGTTTTCTTT.

A remark on this clonotype: One junction end does not reproduce the germline sequence, and a read error may be involved. The V call is TRBV4-2, the J call TRBJ1-1; D possibly corresponds to TRBD1 (6 bases). This CDR3 is 13 amino acids long. The germline V gene encodes CDR1 LGHNA and CDR2 YNFKEQ. The chain's CDR3 is CASNQDRHREAFF. CDR3 sequence (DNA): TGTGCCAGCAACCAAGATCGGCACAGGGAGGCTTTCTTT.

The sample holds a few counts of this clonotype. Germline and junction disagree at one end, which may indicate a read error. J is TRBJ2-2 and V is TRBV29-1; D tentatively fits TRBD1 or TRBD2 (6 bases each). The CDR3 covers 14 residues. Germline CDR1 and CDR2: SQVTM and ANQGSEA. The CDR3 sequence: CSARGVAGIGEPFF. The CDR3 bases are TGCAGCGCTAGGGGGGTCGCTGGGATTGGGGAGCCGTTTTTT.

Regarding this clonotype: One end of the junction does not line up with germline, which may come from a read error. The genes are TRBV4-1 and TRBJ2-7; 9 positions match TRBD1. Germline-derived CDR1 and CDR2 are MGHRA and YSYEKL. The CDR3 runs to 15 residues. CDR3 sequence: CASSQDLWSRDRANF. CDR3 in DNA: TGCGCCAGCAGCCAAGATCTGTGGTCCCGGGACAGGGCTAACTTC.

To note about this clonotype: Relative to the germline gene, one junction end is altered; a read error may explain this. The chain recombines TRBV5-1 with TRBJ1-2; D possibly corresponds to TRBD1 (6 bases). The germline V gene has CDR1 SGHRS and CDR2 YFSETQ. The CDR3 totals 13 residues. This CDR3 is CASSFTGISGCTF. The CDR3 region has the DNA TGCGCCAGCAGCTTCACAGGGATAAGTGGCTGCACCTTC.